This T cell receptor beta chain stems from a study of neurological immune-mediated disorders. Findings and caveats of the study: It was the repertoires of 18 of 34 multiple sclerosis patients that phylogenetic grouping placed in one related-CDR3 cluster, which is a possible signature.

This clonotype was seen ten or more times. The antigen remains undetermined. The cDNA was generated through 5'RACE incorporating 10-nucleotide random UMIs. TCRdb re-called the 5' RACE reads through MiXCR, storing one row per CDR3 protein. The sample has tens of thousands of distinct CDR3 sequences; about 3.7% are singletons. The receptor was isolated from a man between 60 and 75 years old with multiple sclerosis. The sequencing sample was made of PBMCs.

The CDR3 coding sequence is TGCAGTGCTAGCGGGAGCTACAATGAGCAGTTCTTC. Translating it yields CSASGSYNEQFF. V usage is TRBV20-1 and J usage is TRBJ2-1, with D perhaps TRBD2 (6 bases). Germline CDR1 reads DFQATT; CDR2 reads SNEGSKA (reference sequence). V shed 3 bases and J shed 3 bases, with 6 bases lying between them. The CDR3 sequence is 12 residues long.